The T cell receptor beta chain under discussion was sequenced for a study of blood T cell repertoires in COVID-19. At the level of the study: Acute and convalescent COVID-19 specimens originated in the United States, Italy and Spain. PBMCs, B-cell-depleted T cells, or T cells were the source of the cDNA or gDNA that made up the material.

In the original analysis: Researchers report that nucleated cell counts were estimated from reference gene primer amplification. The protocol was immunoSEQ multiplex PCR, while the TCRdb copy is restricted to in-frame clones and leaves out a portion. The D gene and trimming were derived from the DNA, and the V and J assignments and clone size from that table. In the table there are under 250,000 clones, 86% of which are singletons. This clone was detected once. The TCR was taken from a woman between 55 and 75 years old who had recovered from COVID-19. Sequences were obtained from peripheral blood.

The CDR3 is CASSARSRGGTEAFF. CDR3 nucleotides: TGTGCCAGCAGCGCGCGTTCTCGGGGAGGGACTGAAGCTTTCTTT. The chain carries TRBV9 and TRBJ1-1; the D is unclear. V dropped 3 bases and J dropped 5 bases, with 17 bases sitting between them. Germline V lookup: CDR1 SGDLS, CDR2 YYNGEE. The CDR3 spans 15 residues.